This TCR beta chain is drawn from a study of metastatic and nonmetastatic thyroid tumors. On the study more broadly: Malignant thyroid and benign thyroid patients provided blood and tumor or nodule tissue whose repertoires were compared. Study-wide results and limits: Benign nodules reportedly had significantly lower TCR beta diversity than malignant thyroid tumors in blood and tumor.

In the original processing: Clinicopathological groups supplied CDR3 differences that were used to build a distant-metastasis classifier for papillary thyroid cancer. TCRdb re-analyzed the PCR reads through MiXCR. The V and J calls come from TCRdb's annotation, not from the publication. This table holds about 38,000 clones, around 30% found once. There were no patients who had received any treatment before thyroid surgery. The CDR3 has 14 residues. CDR1 SGHRS and CDR2 YFSETQ come from the germline V gene. V lost 6 bases, J lost 3 bases, and 14 bases lay in between. Worth noting for this clone: What it binds is unknown.

The rearrangement uses TRBV5-1 and TRBJ2-3, with a possible D match to TRBD2 (6 bases). The receptor comes from a male donor with papillary thyroid cancer or a benign thyroid nodule (not recorded which). Some clones in this sample may be carry-over from other donors' samples. Sequencing was performed on blood. For the CDR3, the DNA is TGCGCCAGCAACCCCGCGGGGACGACAGATACGCAGTATTTT. As protein: CASNPAGTTDTQYF.